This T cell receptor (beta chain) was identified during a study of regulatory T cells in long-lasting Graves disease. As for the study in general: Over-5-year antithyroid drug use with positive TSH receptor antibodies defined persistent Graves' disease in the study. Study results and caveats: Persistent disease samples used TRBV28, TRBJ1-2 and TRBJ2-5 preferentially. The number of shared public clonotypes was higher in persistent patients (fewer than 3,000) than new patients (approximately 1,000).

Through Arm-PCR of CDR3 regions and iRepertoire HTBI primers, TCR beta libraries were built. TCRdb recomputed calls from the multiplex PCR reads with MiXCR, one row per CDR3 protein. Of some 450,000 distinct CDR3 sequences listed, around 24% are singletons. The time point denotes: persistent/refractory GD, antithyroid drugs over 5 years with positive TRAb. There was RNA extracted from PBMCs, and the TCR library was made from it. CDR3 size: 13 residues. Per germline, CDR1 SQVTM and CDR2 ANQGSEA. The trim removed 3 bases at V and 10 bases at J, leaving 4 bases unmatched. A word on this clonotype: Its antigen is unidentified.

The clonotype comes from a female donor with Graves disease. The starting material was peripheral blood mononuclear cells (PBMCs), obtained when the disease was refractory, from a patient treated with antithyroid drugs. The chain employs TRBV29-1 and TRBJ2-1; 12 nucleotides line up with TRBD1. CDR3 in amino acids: CSVEGQGAVEQFF. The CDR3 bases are TGCAGCGTTGAGGGACAGGGGGCCGTGGAGCAGTTCTTC.